This T cell receptor beta chain was captured by sequencing in a study of T cell clonotyping in hematopoietic cell transplantation. At the level of the study: Recipient samples before transplant were obtained post-cytoreduction. Findings and limits, study-wide: At the given depth, recipient repertoires were over 97% de novo clonotypes. CD4 and CD8 repertoire contributions could not be separated without sorting. After transplant, recipient diversity fell while pathologically expanded clonotypes grew through day 180.

As regards this clone: What it binds is not known.

Produced via immunoSEQ multiplex PCR; TCRdb's table is partial and in-frame only. This sample carries about 36,000 clones, about 95% of them seen once, and the ten largest clones take around 1.6%. Per the germline V gene, CDR1 is MDHEN and CDR2 is SYDVKM. V gave up 4 bases and J gave up 0 bases; unmatched junction bases: 3. CDR3 length equals 14 residues. Described time point: recipient sample about 28 days before transplant, after cytoreduction. The rearrangement joins TRBV28 to TRBJ2-7; 7 nucleotides agree with TRBD1. The clonotype was recovered from a man aged 40-50 years with chronic myeloid leukemia. Some clones in this sample may be carry-over from other donors' samples. Source: peripheral blood mononuclear cells, taken before stem cell transplant. CDR3: CASSSGTASYEQYF. CDR3 nucleotide sequence: TGTGCCAGCAGTTCCGGGACAGCCTCCTACGAGCAGTACTTC.